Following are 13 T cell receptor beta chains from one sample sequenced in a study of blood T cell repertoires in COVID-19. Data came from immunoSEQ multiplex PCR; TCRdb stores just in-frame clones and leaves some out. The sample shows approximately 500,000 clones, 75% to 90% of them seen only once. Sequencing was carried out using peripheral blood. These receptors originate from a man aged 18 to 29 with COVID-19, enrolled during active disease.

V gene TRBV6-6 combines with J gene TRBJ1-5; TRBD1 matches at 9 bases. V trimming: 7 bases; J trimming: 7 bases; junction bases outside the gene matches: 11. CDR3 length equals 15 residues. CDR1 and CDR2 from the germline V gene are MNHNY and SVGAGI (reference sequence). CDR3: CASTDVTGGGQPQHF. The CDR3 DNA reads TGTGCCAGCACCGACGTTACAGGGGGCGGGCAGCCCCAGCATTTT.

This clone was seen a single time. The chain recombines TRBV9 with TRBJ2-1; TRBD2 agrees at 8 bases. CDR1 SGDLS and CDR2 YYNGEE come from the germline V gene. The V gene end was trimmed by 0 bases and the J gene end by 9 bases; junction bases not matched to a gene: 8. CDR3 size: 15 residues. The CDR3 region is CASSVAGGPQGEQFF. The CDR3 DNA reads TGTGCCAGCAGCGTAGCGGGAGGGCCCCAGGGTGAGCAGTTCTTC.

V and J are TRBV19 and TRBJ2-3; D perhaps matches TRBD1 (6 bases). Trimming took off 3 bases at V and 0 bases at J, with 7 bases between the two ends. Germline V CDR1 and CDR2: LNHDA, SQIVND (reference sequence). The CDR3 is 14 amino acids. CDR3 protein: CASSMGASTDTQYF. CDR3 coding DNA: TGTGCCAGTAGTATGGGGGCTAGCACAGATACGCAGTATTTT.

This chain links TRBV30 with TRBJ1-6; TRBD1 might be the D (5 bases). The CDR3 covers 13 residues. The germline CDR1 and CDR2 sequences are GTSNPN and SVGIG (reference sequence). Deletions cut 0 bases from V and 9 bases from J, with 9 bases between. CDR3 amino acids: CAWSVKGLSPLHF. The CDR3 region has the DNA TGTGCCTGGAGTGTAAAGGGGCTTTCACCCCTCCACTTT.

CDR3: CASNQGQQETQYF. The CDR3 nucleotides read TGTGCCAGCAACCAGGGACAGCAAGAGACCCAGTACTTC. J is TRBJ2-5 and V is TRBV5-5; 7 positions match TRBD1. This CDR3 is 13 amino acids long. V lost 6 bases, J lost 2 bases, and 4 bases stayed unmatched. Germline V lookup: CDR1 SGHKS, CDR2 YYEKEE (reference sequence).

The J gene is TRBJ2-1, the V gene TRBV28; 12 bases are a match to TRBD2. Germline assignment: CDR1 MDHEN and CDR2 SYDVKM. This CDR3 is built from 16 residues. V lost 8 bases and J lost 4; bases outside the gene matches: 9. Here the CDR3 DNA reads TGTGCCAGCGGGATTCTAGCGGGAGGGCGGTACAATGAGCAGTTCTTC. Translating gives CASGILAGGRYNEQFF.

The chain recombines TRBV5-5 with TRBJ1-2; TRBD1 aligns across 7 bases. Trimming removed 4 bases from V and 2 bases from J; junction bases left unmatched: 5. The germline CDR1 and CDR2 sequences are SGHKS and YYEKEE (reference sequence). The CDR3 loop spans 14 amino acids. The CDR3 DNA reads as TGTGCCAGCAGCCGATCGACAGGGAACTATGGCTACACCTTC. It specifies CASSRSTGNYGYTF.

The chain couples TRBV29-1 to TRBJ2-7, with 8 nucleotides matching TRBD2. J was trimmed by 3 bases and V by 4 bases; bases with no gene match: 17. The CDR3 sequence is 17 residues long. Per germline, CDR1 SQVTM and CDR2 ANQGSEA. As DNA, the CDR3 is TGCAGCGTTGCCCTCATAGACCGACTAGCGCATCACTACGAGCAGTACTTC. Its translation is CSVALIDRLAHHYEQYF.

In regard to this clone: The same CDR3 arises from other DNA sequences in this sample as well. The CDR3 region has the DNA TGTGCCAGCAGTTTCGGGGGGAGCTACGAGCAGTACTTC. It specifies CASSFGGSYEQYF. The V gene is TRBV12-3 or TRBV12-4, the J gene TRBJ2-7, with 7 bases fitting TRBD2. Losses at the gene ends were 3 bases for V and 3 bases for J; bases not matched to a gene: 2. The CDR3 totals 13 residues.

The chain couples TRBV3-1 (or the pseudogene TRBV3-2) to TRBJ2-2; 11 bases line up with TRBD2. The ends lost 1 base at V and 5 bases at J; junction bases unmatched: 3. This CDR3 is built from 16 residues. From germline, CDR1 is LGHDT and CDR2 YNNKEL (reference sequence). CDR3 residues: CASSQVLAGGTGELFF. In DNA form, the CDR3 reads TGTGCCAGCAGCCAAGTTCTAGCGGGAGGTACCGGGGAGCTGTTTTTT.

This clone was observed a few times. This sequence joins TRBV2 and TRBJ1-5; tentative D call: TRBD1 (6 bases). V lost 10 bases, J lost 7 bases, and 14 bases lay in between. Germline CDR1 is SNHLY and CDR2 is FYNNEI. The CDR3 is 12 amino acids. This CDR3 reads CATGGGGQPQHF. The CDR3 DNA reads TGTGCCACAGGAGGGGGGGGACAGCCCCAGCATTTT.

The DNA of the CDR3 is TGTGCCAGCAGGAACACCCCCCTCCGGGACAGGGGGCGGAACGAGCAGTACTTC. This gives the protein CASRNTPLRDRGRNEQYF. This chain joins TRBV7-9 and TRBJ2-7, with TRBD1 matching over 12 bases. CDR3 size: 18 residues. Trimming removed 6 bases from V and 5 bases from J; junction bases left unmatched: 17. CDR1 and CDR2 (germline): SEHNR, FQNEAQ (reference sequence). Filled out from reference TRBV7-9 and TRBJ2-7, the complete variable domain reads DTGVSQNPRHKITKRGQNVTFRCDPISEHNRLYWYRQTLGQGPEFLTYFQNEAQLEKSRLLSDRFSAERPKGSFSTLEIQRTEQGDSAMYLCASRNTPLRDRGRNEQYFGPGTRLTVT.

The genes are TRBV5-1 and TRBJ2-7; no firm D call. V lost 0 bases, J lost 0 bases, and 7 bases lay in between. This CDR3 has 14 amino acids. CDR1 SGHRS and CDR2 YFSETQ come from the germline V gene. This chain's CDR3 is CASSLGVLSYEQYF. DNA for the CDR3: TGCGCCAGCAGCTTGGGAGTCCTCTCCTACGAGCAGTACTTC.